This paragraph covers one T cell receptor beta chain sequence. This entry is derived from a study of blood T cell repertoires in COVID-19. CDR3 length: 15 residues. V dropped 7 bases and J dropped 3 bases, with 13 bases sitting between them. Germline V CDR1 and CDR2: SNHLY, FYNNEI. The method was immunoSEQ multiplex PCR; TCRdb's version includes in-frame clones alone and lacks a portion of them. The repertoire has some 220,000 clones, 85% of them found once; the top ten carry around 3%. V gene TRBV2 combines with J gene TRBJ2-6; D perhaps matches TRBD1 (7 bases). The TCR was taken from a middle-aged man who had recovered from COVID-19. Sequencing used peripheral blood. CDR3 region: CASMEGAYGANVLTF. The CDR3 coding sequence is TGTGCCAGCATGGAGGGGGCGTATGGGGCCAACGTCCTGACTTTC.